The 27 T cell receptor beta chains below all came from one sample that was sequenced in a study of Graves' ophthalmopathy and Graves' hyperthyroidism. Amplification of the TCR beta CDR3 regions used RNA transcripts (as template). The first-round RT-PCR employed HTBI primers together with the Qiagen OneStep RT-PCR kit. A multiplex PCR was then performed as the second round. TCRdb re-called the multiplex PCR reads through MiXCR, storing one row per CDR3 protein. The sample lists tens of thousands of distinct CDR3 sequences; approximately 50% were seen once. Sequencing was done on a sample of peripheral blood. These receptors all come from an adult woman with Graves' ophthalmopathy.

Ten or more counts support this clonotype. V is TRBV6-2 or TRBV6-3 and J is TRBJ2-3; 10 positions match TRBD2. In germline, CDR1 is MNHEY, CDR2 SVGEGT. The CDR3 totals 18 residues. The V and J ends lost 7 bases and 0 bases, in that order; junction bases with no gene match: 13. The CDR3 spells CASTSGASGRLSTDTQYF. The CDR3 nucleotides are TGTGCCAGCACCTCCGGGGCTAGCGGGAGACTCAGCACAGATACGCAGTATTTT.

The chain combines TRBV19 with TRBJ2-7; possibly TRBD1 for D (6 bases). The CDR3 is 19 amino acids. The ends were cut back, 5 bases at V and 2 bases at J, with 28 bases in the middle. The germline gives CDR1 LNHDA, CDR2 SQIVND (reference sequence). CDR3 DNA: TGTGCCAGTAGTGTCCAACCCCCAGGGGCAGGAGAGGGGGCCTACGAGCAGTACTTC. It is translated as CASSVQPPGAGEGAYEQYF.

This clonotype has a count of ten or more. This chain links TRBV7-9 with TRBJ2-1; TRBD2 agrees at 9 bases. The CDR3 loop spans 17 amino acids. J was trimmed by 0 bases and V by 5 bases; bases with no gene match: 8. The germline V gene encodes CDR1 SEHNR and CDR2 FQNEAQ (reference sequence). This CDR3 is CASSPGLAKSSYNEQFF. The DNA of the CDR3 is TGTGCCAGCAGCCCGGGACTAGCTAAAAGCTCCTACAATGAGCAGTTCTTC.

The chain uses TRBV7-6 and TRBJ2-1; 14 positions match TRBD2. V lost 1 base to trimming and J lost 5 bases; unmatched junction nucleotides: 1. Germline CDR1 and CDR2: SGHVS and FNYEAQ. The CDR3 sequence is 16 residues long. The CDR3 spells CASSLGLAGGDNEQFF. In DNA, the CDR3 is TGTGCCAGCAGCTTAGGACTAGCGGGGGGGGACAATGAGCAGTTCTTC.

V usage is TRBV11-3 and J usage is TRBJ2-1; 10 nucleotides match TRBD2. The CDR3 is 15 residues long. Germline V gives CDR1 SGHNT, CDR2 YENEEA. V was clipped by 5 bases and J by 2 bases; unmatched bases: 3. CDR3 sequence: CASSRTSGTYNEQFF. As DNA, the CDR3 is TGTGCCAGCAGCCGGACTAGCGGAACCTACAATGAGCAGTTCTTC.

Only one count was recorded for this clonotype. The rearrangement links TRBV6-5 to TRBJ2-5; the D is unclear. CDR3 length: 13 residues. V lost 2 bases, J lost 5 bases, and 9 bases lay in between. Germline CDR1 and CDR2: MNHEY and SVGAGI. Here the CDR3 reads CASSYRVKETQYF. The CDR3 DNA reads TGTGCCAGCAGTTACCGAGTTAAGGAGACCCAGTACTTC.

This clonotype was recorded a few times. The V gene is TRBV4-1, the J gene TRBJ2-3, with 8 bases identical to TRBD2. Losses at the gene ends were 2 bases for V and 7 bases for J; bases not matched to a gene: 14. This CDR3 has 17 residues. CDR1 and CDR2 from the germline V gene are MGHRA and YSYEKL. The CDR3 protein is CASSQNGLAGLGNTQYF. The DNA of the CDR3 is TGCGCCAGCAGCCAAAATGGGCTAGCGGGTCTAGGAAATACGCAGTATTTT.

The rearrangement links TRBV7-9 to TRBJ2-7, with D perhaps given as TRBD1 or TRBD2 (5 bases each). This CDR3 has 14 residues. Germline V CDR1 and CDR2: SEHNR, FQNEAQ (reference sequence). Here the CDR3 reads CARDTAREPYEQYF. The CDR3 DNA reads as TGTGCTAGAGATACCGCCAGGGAGCCCTACGAGCAGTACTTC.

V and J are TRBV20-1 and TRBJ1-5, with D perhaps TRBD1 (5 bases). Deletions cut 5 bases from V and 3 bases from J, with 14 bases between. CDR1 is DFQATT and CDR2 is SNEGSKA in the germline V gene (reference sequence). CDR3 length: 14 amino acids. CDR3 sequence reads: CSAPFSGTNQPQHF. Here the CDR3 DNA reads TGCAGTGCTCCCTTTTCCGGGACCAATCAGCCCCAGCATTTT.

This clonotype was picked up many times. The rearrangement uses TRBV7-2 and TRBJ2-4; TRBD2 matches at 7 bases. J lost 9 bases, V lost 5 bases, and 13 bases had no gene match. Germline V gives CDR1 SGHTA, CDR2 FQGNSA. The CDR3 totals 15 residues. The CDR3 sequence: CASSTTGLGFGIQYF. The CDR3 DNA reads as TGTGCCAGCAGCACTACCGGACTAGGATTTGGCATTCAGTACTTC.

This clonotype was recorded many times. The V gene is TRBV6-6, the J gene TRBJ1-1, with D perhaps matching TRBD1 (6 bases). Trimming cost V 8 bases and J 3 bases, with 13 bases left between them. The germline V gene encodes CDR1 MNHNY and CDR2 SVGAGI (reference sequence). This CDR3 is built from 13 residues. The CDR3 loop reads CASRPGADTEAFF. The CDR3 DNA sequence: TGTGCCAGCCGCCCAGGGGCCGACACTGAAGCTTTCTTT.

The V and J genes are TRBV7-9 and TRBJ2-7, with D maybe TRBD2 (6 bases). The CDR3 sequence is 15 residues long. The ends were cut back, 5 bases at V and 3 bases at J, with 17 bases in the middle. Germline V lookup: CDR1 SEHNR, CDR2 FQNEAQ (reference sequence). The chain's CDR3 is CASSPAFGTGYEQYF. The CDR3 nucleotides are TGTGCCAGCAGCCCCGCTTTCGGGACTGGCTACGAGCAGTACTTC.

The chain's CDR3 is CSVLTSGIETQYF. CDR3 nucleotide sequence: TGCAGCGTATTGACTAGCGGGATAGAGACCCAGTACTTC. The chain carries TRBV29-1 and TRBJ2-5; TRBD2 agrees at 11 bases. Germline loops: CDR1 SQVTM, CDR2 ANQGSEA. V was pared by 6 bases and J by 4 bases, with 4 bases of the junction left unmatched. This CDR3 is built from 13 residues.

CDR3 sequence (DNA): TGTGCCAGCAGCTTGAAAAGGGATGGCTACACCTTC. Translation gives CASSLKRDGYTF. J is TRBJ1-2 and V is TRBV13; D ambiguous. This CDR3 comprises 12 residues. The V end lost 3 bases, the J end lost 6 bases, and 8 bases lay between the germline ends. Germline CDR1 reads PRHDT; CDR2 reads FYEKMQ (reference sequence).

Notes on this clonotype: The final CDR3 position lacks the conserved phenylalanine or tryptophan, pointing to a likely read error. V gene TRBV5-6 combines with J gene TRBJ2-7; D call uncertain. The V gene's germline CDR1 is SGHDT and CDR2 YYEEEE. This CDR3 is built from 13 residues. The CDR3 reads CASSYGPSYAQYL. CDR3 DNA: TGTGCCAGCAGCTATGGACCCTCCTACGCGCAGTACCTC.

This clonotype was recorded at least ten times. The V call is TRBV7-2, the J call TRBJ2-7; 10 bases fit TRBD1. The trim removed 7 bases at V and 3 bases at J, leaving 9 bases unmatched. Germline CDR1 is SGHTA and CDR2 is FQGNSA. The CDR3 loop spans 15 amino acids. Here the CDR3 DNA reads TGTGCCAGCACCCCCCTCCGGGACAGGGGCTACGAGCAGTACTTC. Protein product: CASTPLRDRGYEQYF.

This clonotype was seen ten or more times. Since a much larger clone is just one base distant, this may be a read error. The CDR3 spells CSAPRLAGVATDEQFF. The CDR3 bases are TGCAGTGCTCCAAGACTAGCGGGAGTGGCAACGGATGAGCAGTTCTTC. This chain connects TRBV20-1 to TRBJ2-1, with 12 nucleotides matching TRBD2. V was pared by 5 bases and J by 8 bases, with 13 bases of the junction left unmatched. The CDR3 length is 16 residues. Per germline, CDR1 DFQATT and CDR2 SNEGSKA (reference sequence).

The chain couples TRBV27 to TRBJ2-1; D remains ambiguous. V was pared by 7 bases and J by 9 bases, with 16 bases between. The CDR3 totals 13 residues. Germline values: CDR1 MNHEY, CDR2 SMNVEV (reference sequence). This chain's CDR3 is CASTRQSGSEQFF. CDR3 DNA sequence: TGTGCCAGCACCCGCCAAAGTGGCAGTGAGCAGTTCTTC.

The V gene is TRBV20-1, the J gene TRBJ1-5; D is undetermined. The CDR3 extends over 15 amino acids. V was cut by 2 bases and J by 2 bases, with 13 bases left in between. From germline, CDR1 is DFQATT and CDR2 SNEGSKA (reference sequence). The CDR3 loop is CSARLAGKGNQPQHF. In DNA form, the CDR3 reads TGCAGTGCTAGACTAGCGGGAAAGGGCAATCAGCCCCAGCATTTT.

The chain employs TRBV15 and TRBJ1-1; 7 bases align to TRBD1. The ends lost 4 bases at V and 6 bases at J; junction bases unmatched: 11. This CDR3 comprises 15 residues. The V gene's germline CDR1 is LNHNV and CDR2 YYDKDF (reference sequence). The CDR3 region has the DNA TGTGCCACCAGCACCCGCGAAGGGGGCGCCGCTGAAGCTTTCTTT. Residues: CATSTREGGAAEAFF.

DNA for the CDR3: TGTGCCAGCAGCCAGCTTAATCTAGCGGGAGTGAACATTCAGTACTTC. The encoded protein is CASSQLNLAGVNIQYF. V is TRBV5-4 and J is TRBJ2-4; 10 nucleotides agree with TRBD2. Germline lookup yields CDR1 SGHNT and CDR2 YYREEE (reference sequence). CDR3 length: 16 residues. J was trimmed by 7 bases and V by 4 bases; bases with no gene match: 11.

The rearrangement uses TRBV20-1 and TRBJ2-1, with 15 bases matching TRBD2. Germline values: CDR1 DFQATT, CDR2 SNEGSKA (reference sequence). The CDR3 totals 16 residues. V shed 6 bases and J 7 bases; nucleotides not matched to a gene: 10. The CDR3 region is CSADPGLAGGSNEQFF. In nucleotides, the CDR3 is TGCAGTGCAGACCCGGGACTAGCGGGAGGTTCAAATGAGCAGTTCTTC.

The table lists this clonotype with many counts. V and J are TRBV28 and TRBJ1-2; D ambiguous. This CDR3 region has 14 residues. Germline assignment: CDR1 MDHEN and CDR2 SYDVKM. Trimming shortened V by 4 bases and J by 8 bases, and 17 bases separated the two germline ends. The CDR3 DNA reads TGTGCCAGCAGTTCCCCTAGCCGGTCGGGAGGCTACACCTTC. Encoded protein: CASSSPSRSGGYTF.

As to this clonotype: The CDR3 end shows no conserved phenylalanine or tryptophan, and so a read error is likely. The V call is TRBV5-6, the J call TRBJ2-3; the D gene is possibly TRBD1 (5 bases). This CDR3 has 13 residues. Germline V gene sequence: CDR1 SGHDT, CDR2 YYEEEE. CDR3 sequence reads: CASRRTQTDTQYL. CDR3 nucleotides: TGTGCCAGCAGACGTACCCAGACAGATACACAGTATCTT.

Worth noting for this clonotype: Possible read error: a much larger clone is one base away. The CDR3 nucleotides read TGTGCCAGCAGTCTTGGGGGCCGTCCATCCTACGAGCAGTACTTC. Its translation: CASSLGGRPSYEQYF. This rearrangement joins TRBV7-8 to TRBJ2-7; D perhaps matches TRBD1 (6 bases). This CDR3 spans 15 amino acids. V lost 6 bases, J lost 1 base, and 16 bases lay in between. From germline, CDR1 is SGHVS and CDR2 FQNEAQ.

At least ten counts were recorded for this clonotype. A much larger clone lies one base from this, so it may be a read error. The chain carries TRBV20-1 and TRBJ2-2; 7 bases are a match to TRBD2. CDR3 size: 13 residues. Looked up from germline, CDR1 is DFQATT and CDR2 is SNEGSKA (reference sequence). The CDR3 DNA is TGCGGTGCTTCCGGCGGGAGAGACGGGGAGCTGTTTTTT. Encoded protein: CGASGGRDGELFF.

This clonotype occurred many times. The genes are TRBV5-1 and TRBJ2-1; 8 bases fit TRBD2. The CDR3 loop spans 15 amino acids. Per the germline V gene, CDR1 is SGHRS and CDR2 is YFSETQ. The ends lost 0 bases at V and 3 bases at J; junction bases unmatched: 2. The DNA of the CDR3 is TGCGCCAGCAGCTTGGCCAGCGGGAGCTACAATGAGCAGTTCTTC. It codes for CASSLASGSYNEQFF.